A selection of T cell receptor beta chains follows, all from one sample in a study of T cells in Graves' hyperthyroidism and ophthalmopathy. MiXCR was run by TCRdb on the multiplex PCR reads, yielding one entry per CDR3 protein. The table includes roughly 750,000 distinct CDR3 sequences, roughly 15% detected once. The sample was blood. The receptors here all came from a man aged 18 to 30 with Graves' hyperthyroidism. Both conserved end residues are part of each CDR3. Each record gives: V gene, D gene, clone size, J gene, CDR3 protein, CDR3 DNA. A D gene is named only where the DNA matches it firmly. The size of a clone is reported for some rows only, either as once, few or many, or as a class for expanded clones.

TRBV6-1	-	many	TRBJ1-3	CASRPTANSGNTIYF	TGTGCCAGCAGGCCTACAGCTAACTCTGGAAACACCATATATTTT
TRBV28	-	-	TRBJ2-2	CASSPGSPGELFF	TGTGCCAGCAGTCCCGGGTCCCCCGGGGAGCTGTTTTTT
TRBV20-1	-	few	TRBJ1-6	CSARGRQGGSPLHF	TGCAGTGCTAGAGGCCGTCAGGGTGGCTCACCCCTCCACTTT
TRBV20-1	TRBD1	-	TRBJ1-1	CSAPGQHMNTEAFF	TGCAGTGCCCCGGGACAGCACATGAACACTGAAGCTTTCTTT
TRBV28	-	few	TRBJ1-1	CASSYLGRGAFF	TGTGCCAGCAGTTATTTGGGCAGGGGAGCTTTCTTT
TRBV28	TRBD2	few	TRBJ2-7	CASNDPGLAGSEQYF	TGTGCCAGCAACGATCCGGGACTAGCGGGATCCGAGCAGTACTTC
TRBV11-2	TRBD2	many	TRBJ2-7	CASSLSSGAYEQYF	TGCGCCAGCAGCTTGTCTAGCGGAGCCTACGAGCAGTACTTC
TRBV5-6	-	-	TRBJ2-2	CASSLLINIGGPANTGELFF	TGTGCCAGCAGCTTGCTAATCAATATAGGGGGGCCTGCGAACACCGGGGAGCTGTTTTTT
TRBV28	TRBD2	many	TRBJ2-5	CASSLFSGRATGETQYF	TGTGCCAGCAGTTTATTTAGCGGGAGGGCCACGGGGGAGACCCAGTACTTC
TRBV6-1	-	few	TRBJ1-1	CASLLGGKRNTEAFF	TGTGCCAGCCTCCTCGGGGGCAAAAGGAACACTGAAGCTTTCTTT
TRBV5-6	TRBD1	many	TRBJ2-7	CASSPQGPHEQYF	TGTGCCAGCAGCCCACAGGGGCCCCACGAGCAGTACTTC
TRBV7-9	-	few	TRBJ2-2	CASSGASRGHSTGELFF	TGTGCCAGCAGCGGGGCTTCGAGGGGCCATTCGACCGGGGAGCTGTTTTTT
TRBV6-2/TRBV6-3	-	few	TRBJ1-1	CASSYGAPGLNTEAFF	TGTGCCAGCAGTTATGGGGCGCCAGGGTTGAACACTGAAGCTTTCTTT
TRBV12-5	-	-	TRBJ2-1	CASSPGPRDNNEQFF	TGTGCTAGTAGTCCCGGGCCGAGAGATAACAATGAGCAGTTCTTC
TRBV19	TRBD2	-	TRBJ2-3	CASSIGKTSGRTDTQYF	TGTGCCAGTAGTATAGGGAAGACTAGCGGGAGGACAGATACGCAGTATTTT
TRBV10-3	-	few	TRBJ2-1	CAISEGGPGSYNEQFF	TGTGCCATCAGTGAGGGGGGACCCGGATCGTACAATGAGCAGTTCTTC
TRBV20-1	TRBD2	many	TRBJ2-3	CSAGASGRKNTQYF	TGCAGTGCTGGGGCTAGCGGGAGGAAAAATACGCAGTATTTT
TRBV3-1	-	many	TRBJ1-1	CASSPQPGTNTEAFF	TGTGCCAGCAGCCCCCAACCCGGAACTAACACTGAAGCTTTCTTT
TRBV18	TRBD2	many	TRBJ2-7	CASSPPGLAGYEQYF	TGTGCCAGCTCACCACCGGGACTAGCGGGCTACGAGCAGTACTTC
TRBV28	TRBD1	many	TRBJ1-5	CASSLEGTANQPQHF	TGTGCCAGCAGTCTGGAAGGGACAGCAAATCAGCCCCAGCATTTT
TRBV2	TRBD1	many	TRBJ2-5	CASTDPGQGAETQYF	TGTGCCAGCACCGACCCGGGACAGGGGGCTGAGACCCAGTACTTC
TRBV11-3	TRBD1	many	TRBJ2-5	CASSPGTGTETQYF	TGTGCCAGCAGCCCAGGGACAGGGACGGAGACCCAGTACTTC
TRBV29-1	-	-	TRBJ2-5	CSVDSGIVETQYF	TGCAGCGTTGATTCCGGGATTGTGGAGACCCAGTACTTC
TRBV9	TRBD2	-	TRBJ2-6	CASSGGGGAGANVLTF	TGTGCCAGCAGCGGGGGGGGGGGTGCTGGGGCCAACGTCCTGACTTTC
TRBV11-2	TRBD2	-	TRBJ2-7	CAGSLGLAETYEQYF	TGTGCCGGCAGCTTGGGACTAGCTGAAACCTACGAGCAGTACTTC
TRBV28	-	many	TRBJ1-5	CASSLPQVNQPQHF	TGTGCCAGCAGTTTACCACAGGTTAATCAGCCCCAGCATTTT
TRBV2	TRBD2	many	TRBJ2-1	CASSRGASGYNEQFF	TGTGCCAGCAGTAGAGGGGCTAGCGGGTACAATGAGCAGTTCTTC
TRBV28	TRBD2	-	TRBJ2-1	CASSFSDRPKTSGNYNEQFF	TGTGCCAGCAGTTTCAGTGACCGACCCAAGACTAGCGGCAACTACAATGAGCAGTTCTTC
TRBV12-3/TRBV12-4	TRBD1	few	TRBJ1-1	CASRPTTGARMNTEAFF	TGTGCCAGCAGGCCAACCACAGGGGCAAGGATGAACACTGAAGCTTTCTTT
TRBV18	-	many	TRBJ2-3	CASSPSGTGSWDTQYF	TGTGCCAGCTCACCCAGCGGGACAGGTTCTTGGGATACGCAGTATTTT
TRBV18	TRBD1	-	TRBJ2-1	CASSLPTGGADNEQFF	TGTGCCAGCTCACTCCCGACAGGGGGCGCGGACAATGAGCAGTTCTTC
TRBV14	-	-	TRBJ1-2	CASSHGGLTYGYTF	TGTGCCAGCAGCCATGGCGGTCTGACGTATGGCTACACCTTC
TRBV7-2	TRBD2	-	TRBJ2-7	CASSSREILAGGPPNEQYF	TGTGCCAGCAGCTCTAGGGAGATCCTAGCGGGAGGACCCCCGAACGAGCAGTACTTC
TRBV2	-	-	TRBJ1-4	CASRREANEKLFF	TGTGCCAGCAGAAGGGAAGCTAATGAAAAACTGTTTTTT
TRBV29-1	TRBD1	-	TRBJ1-1	CSVEPTATGDTEAFF	TGCAGCGTTGAGCCGACGGCGACAGGGGACACTGAAGCTTTCTTT
TRBV7-2	TRBD1	few	TRBJ2-5	CASSSPMDREETQYF	TGTGCCAGCAGCTCGCCCATGGACAGGGAAGAGACCCAGTACTTC
TRBV11-2	-	few	TRBJ1-4	CASSLPGTRNEKLFF	TGTGCCAGCAGCTTACCTGGTACCCGTAATGAAAAACTGTTTTTT
TRBV28	-	few	TRBJ1-2	CASSLGTSDGYTF	TGTGCCAGCAGTCTGGGGACTTCTGATGGCTACACCTTC
TRBV10-3	TRBD1	-	TRBJ1-1	CAIRVDREDTEAFF	TGTGCCATCAGGGTAGACAGGGAGGACACTGAAGCTTTCTTT
TRBV14	-	few	TRBJ1-1	CAGSPSGVWAEAFF	TGTGCCGGCAGCCCCTCCGGGGTGTGGGCTGAAGCTTTCTTT
TRBV20-1	TRBD1	-	TRBJ2-1	CSAIPTGSYNEQFF	TGCAGTGCTATCCCGACAGGGAGCTACAATGAGCAGTTCTTC
TRBV28	TRBD1	many	TRBJ2-1	CASRPIPDRGTYNEQFF	TGTGCCAGCAGACCAATCCCCGACAGGGGTACCTACAATGAGCAGTTCTTC
TRBV14	-	few	TRBJ2-2	CASSQKIAGELFF	TGTGCCAGCAGCCAAAAGATAGCCGGGGAGCTGTTTTTT
TRBV30	TRBD2	few	TRBJ2-6	CACRPSSGRANGANVLTF	TGTGCCTGTCGACCCTCTAGCGGGAGGGCTAACGGGGCCAACGTCCTGACTTTC
TRBV7-3	TRBD2	few	TRBJ2-1	CASSPWGGYNEQFF	TGTGCCAGCAGCCCGTGGGGGGGCTACAATGAGCAGTTCTTC
TRBV20-1	TRBD2	many	TRBJ2-1	CSARRGASGRASYEQFF	TGCAGTGCTAGAAGGGGGGCTAGCGGGAGGGCCAGTTATGAGCAGTTCTTC
TRBV19	-	few	TRBJ2-2	CASSIGATYTGELFF	TGTGCCAGTAGTATAGGGGCCACCTACACCGGGGAGCTGTTTTTT
TRBV5-1	TRBD2	few	TRBJ2-7	CASSLDSASGYEQYF	TGCGCCAGCAGCTTGGACTCGGCTAGCGGCTACGAGCAGTACTTC
TRBV20-1	-	few	TRBJ2-7	CSARDPGTLNYEQYF	TGCAGTGCTAGAGATCCCGGGACACTAAACTACGAGCAGTACTTC
TRBV12-5	TRBD2	many	TRBJ2-1	CASGLLAGVVEQFF	TGTGCTAGTGGTTTACTAGCGGGAGTCGTTGAGCAGTTCTTC
TRBV18	TRBD2	few	TRBJ2-7	CASSELAGYEQYF	TGTGCCAGCTCAGAGTTAGCGGGATACGAGCAGTACTTC
TRBV18	-	-	TRBJ1-3	CASSLPQAGRSGNTIYF	TGTGCCAGCTCACTTCCTCAAGCGGGCAGGTCTGGAAACACCATATATTTT
TRBV6-2/TRBV6-3	-	few	TRBJ2-3	CASSSIGDVDTQYF	TGTGCCAGCAGTTCGATCGGAGACGTAGATACGCAGTATTTT
TRBV10-3	-	many	TRBJ1-2	CAISARASNYGYTF	TGTGCCATCAGTGCCAGGGCCTCTAACTATGGCTACACCTTC
TRBV12-3/TRBV12-4	-	many	TRBJ1-2	CASTWGGRDYGYTF	TGTGCCAGCACCTGGGGGGGGCGCGACTATGGCTACACCTTC
TRBV15	-	many	TRBJ2-1	CATSTQAPEQFF	TGTGCCACCAGCACCCAGGCCCCCGAGCAGTTCTTC
TRBV7-9	-	few	TRBJ1-2	CASSLTVGYGYTF	TGTGCCAGCAGCTTAACTGTCGGCTATGGCTACACCTTC
TRBV20-1	TRBD2	many	TRBJ2-7	CSARLAGGHYEQYF	TGCAGTGCTAGGCTAGCGGGAGGCCACTACGAGCAGTACTTC
TRBV6-2/TRBV6-3	-	few	TRBJ1-2	CASSFFGTIYGYTF	TGTGCCAGCAGTTTCTTTGGGACAATCTATGGCTACACCTTC
TRBV5-1	TRBD2	many	TRBJ2-7	CASSRLSGSSYEQYF	TGCGCCAGCAGCCGGCTTAGCGGGAGCTCCTACGAGCAGTACTTC